The 32 T cell receptor beta chains reported below all come from one sample, sequenced in a study of OX40 agonist ivuxolimab in advanced cancers. TCRdb's copy holds only in-frame clones and misses some; the assay was immunoSEQ multiplex PCR. The table records under 70,000 clones, about 85% of them present only once. The material was CD4+ or CD8+ T cells sorted from blood, obtained in a trial of the OX40 agonist ivuxolimab. These TCRs come from an adult with an advanced solid tumor such as melanoma, head and neck, liver or kidney cancer.

V and J are TRBV2 and TRBJ2-2, with 7 bases fitting TRBD1. The CDR3 is 15 residues long. The V gene's germline CDR1 is SNHLY and CDR2 FYNNEI. J gave up 0 bases and V 6 bases, and 4 bases lay outside the gene matches. CDR3 bases: TGTGCCAGCAGAACCGGGACAGCGAACACCGGGGAGCTGTTTTTT. This codes for CASRTGTANTGELFF.

CDR3 in amino acids: CASSITGANVLTF. CDR3 coding DNA: TGTGCCAGTAGTATAACCGGGGCCAACGTCCTGACTTTC. The chain is built from TRBV19 and TRBJ2-6, with no clear D. Germline lookup yields CDR1 LNHDA and CDR2 SQIVND (reference sequence). With 2 bases removed from V and 4 bases from J, the gap between germline ends came to 3 bases. The CDR3 spans 13 residues.

This clone has just a few counts. V and J are TRBV10-3 and TRBJ2-5; possibly TRBD2 for D (8 bases). Germline CDR1 reads ENHRY; CDR2 reads SYGVKD. Trimming shortened V by 3 bases and J by 5 bases, and 19 bases separated the two germline ends. The CDR3 runs 16 residues. For the CDR3, the DNA is TGTGCCATCAGTGATAAGCGGGGGCAGGGGGGCGAGACCCAGTACTTC. It codes for CAISDKRGQGGETQYF.

This chain links TRBV19 with TRBJ2-7; 12 positions agree with TRBD2. Germline V gene lookup returns CDR1 LNHDA and CDR2 SQIVND (reference sequence). This CDR3 is 14 amino acids long. The junction had 6 bases not matched to a gene; V was cut back by 8 bases and J by 4 bases. The DNA of the CDR3 is TGTGCCAGTGGACGACTAGCGGGAGAATACGAGCAGTACTTC. This encodes CASGRLAGEYEQYF.

V usage is TRBV19 and J usage is TRBJ1-1; D may be TRBD1 (6 bases). Germline V lookup: CDR1 LNHDA, CDR2 SQIVND (reference sequence). Trimming removed 3 bases from V and 4 bases from J, with 9 bases in between. The CDR3 totals 13 residues. The CDR3 DNA is TGTGCCAGTAGTATGGGGACACTCACTGAAGCTTTCTTT. As protein: CASSMGTLTEAFF.

The genes are TRBV7-9 and TRBJ2-7, with D unresolved. The CDR3 is made up of 14 amino acids. V was cut by 1 base and J by 0 bases, with 7 bases left in between. The V gene's germline CDR1 is SEHNR and CDR2 FQNEAQ (reference sequence). DNA for the CDR3: TGTGCCAGCAGCTTAGAGGATCCCTCCTACGAGCAGTACTTC. This encodes CASSLEDPSYEQYF.

This clone was seen a few times. J is TRBJ1-1 and V is TRBV20-1; D gene unclear. Trimming stripped 2 bases from V and 4 bases from J, with 5 bases between. Looked up from germline, CDR1 is DFQATT and CDR2 is SNEGSKA (reference sequence). This CDR3 is built from 11 residues. CDR3 in DNA: TGCAGTGCTAGACAGAGCACTGAAGCTTTCTTT. Translating it yields CSARQSTEAFF.

The chain joins TRBV7-9 to TRBJ2-3; D might be TRBD2 (5 bases). Germline V lookup: CDR1 SEHNR, CDR2 FQNEAQ (reference sequence). The CDR3 spans 13 residues. V was trimmed by 4 bases and J by 5 bases, leaving 10 bases between them. The DNA of the CDR3 is TGTGCCAGCAGCTATTTAGCGAGAGATACGCAGTATTTT. Encoded protein: CASSYLARDTQYF. The variable domain in full, with the rest retrieved from reference TRBV7-9 and TRBJ2-3, is DTGVSQNPRHKITKRGQNVTFRCDPISEHNRLYWYRQTLGQGPEFLTYFQNEAQLEKSRLLSDRFSAERPKGSFSTLEIQRTEQGDSAMYLCASSYLARDTQYFGPGTRLTVL.

In the case of this clone: This sample also contains other DNA sequences that code for the same CDR3. This rearrangement joins TRBV11-2 to TRBJ2-2, with D perhaps TRBD2 (5 bases). Germline assignment: CDR1 SGHAT and CDR2 FQNNGV. The CDR3 length is 14 residues. V lost 2 bases and J lost 5, with 9 bases in between. The CDR3: CASSLQPGTGELFF. The CDR3 DNA reads as TGTGCCAGCAGCTTACAGCCGGGGACCGGGGAGCTGTTTTTT.

This chain joins TRBV30 and TRBJ2-7; 12 bases map to TRBD2. The CDR3 is 14 amino acids. The V gene's germline CDR1 is GTSNPN and CDR2 SVGIG (reference sequence). Losses at the gene ends were 4 bases for V and 4 bases for J; bases not matched to a gene: 5. As DNA, the CDR3 is TGTGCCTGGACCCGGACTAGCGGGGCGTACGAGCAGTACTTC. Translation gives CAWTRTSGAYEQYF.

The J gene is TRBJ2-1, the V gene TRBV18; 11 bases line up with TRBD2. V was pared by 3 bases and J by 0 bases, with 1 base of the junction left unmatched. This CDR3 region has 16 residues. Germline V gives CDR1 KGHSH, CDR2 LQKENI. In nucleotides, the CDR3 is TGTGCCAGCTCACCTACTAGCGGGGGCTCCTACAATGAGCAGTTCTTC. Residues: CASSPTSGGSYNEQFF.

The chain carries TRBV9 and TRBJ2-3; 8 bases are shared with TRBD2. V shed 0 bases and J 0 bases; nucleotides not matched to a gene: 3. Germline V gene sequence: CDR1 SGDLS, CDR2 YYNGEE. The CDR3 runs 16 residues. The CDR3 DNA reads as TGTGCCAGCAGCGTAGAGCGGGAGCCGAGCACAGATACGCAGTATTTT. Translation gives CASSVEREPSTDTQYF.

This clone was seen just once. This sequence joins TRBV28 and TRBJ1-5, with D maybe TRBD1 (5 bases). This CDR3 comprises 15 residues. V lost 3 bases, J lost 3 bases, and 12 bases lay in between. The germline gives CDR1 MDHEN, CDR2 SYDVKM. CDR3 DNA sequence: TGTGCCAGCAGTTTTTCGGGGCAGCACAATCAGCCCCAGCATTTT. It is translated as CASSFSGQHNQPQHF.

In this sample, this clone turned up a few times. V gene TRBV10-3 combines with J gene TRBJ2-2; D is uncertain. V was clipped by 0 bases and J by 6 bases, with 5 bases between them. The CDR3 extends over 13 amino acids. Germline V gives CDR1 ENHRY, CDR2 SYGVKD. In nucleotides, the CDR3 is TGTGCCATCAGTGAGTCGTCGCCCGGGGAGCTGTTTTTT. Protein: CAISESSPGELFF.

This rearrangement joins TRBV5-5 to TRBJ2-7; D possibly corresponds to TRBD1 (6 bases). The CDR3 consists of 13 residues. Germline lookup yields CDR1 SGHKS and CDR2 YYEKEE (reference sequence). V lost 1 base, J lost 10 bases, and 15 bases lay in between. As DNA, the CDR3 is TGTGCCAGCAGCTTGAGTGTTCGGGACAAACAGTACTTC. This gives the protein CASSLSVRDKQYF.

The chain is built from TRBV21-1 and TRBJ1-1; the table gives TRBD1 as D, unverified against the DNA. TRBV21-1 is tagged as a pseudogene. CDR3 length: 17 amino acids. The DNA for the CDR3 is TGTGCCAGCAGCTTCCGGACAGGGCGCCCAATGAACACTGAAGCTTTCTTT. As protein: CASSFRTGRPMNTEAFF.

The CDR3 region is CSIRTNYGYTF. As DNA, the CDR3 is TGCAGCATCCGGACTAACTATGGCTACACCTTC. J is TRBJ1-2 and V is TRBV29-1; D not certain. V shed 8 bases and J shed 0 bases, with 7 bases lying between them. The CDR3 is 11 residues long. CDR1 is SQVTM, CDR2 ANQGSEA, per germline.

This chain links TRBV9 with TRBJ2-5, with 8 bases that match TRBD2. In germline, CDR1 is SGDLS, CDR2 YYNGEE. The CDR3 sequence is 16 residues long. Trimming at V came to 4 bases and at J to 5 bases, leaving 13 bases not matched to a gene. The CDR3 nucleotides are TGTGCCAGCAGCCCCGGGACTAGTTCCGTTGCGGAGACCCAGTACTTC. Protein product: CASSPGTSSVAETQYF.

The chain employs TRBV5-1 and TRBJ2-7; D is ambiguous. This CDR3 has 15 residues. V lost 3 bases, J lost 0 bases, and 13 bases lay in between. The germline V gene has CDR1 SGHRS and CDR2 YFSETQ. This chain's CDR3 is CASSYTMTPSYEQYF. CDR3 nucleotides: TGCGCCAGCAGCTACACAATGACACCCTCCTACGAGCAGTACTTC.

The chain carries TRBV15 and TRBJ2-6; TRBD2 might be the D (6 bases). V was clipped by 1 base and J by 4 bases, with 20 bases between them. Germline CDR1 and CDR2: LNHNV and YYDKDF (reference sequence). The CDR3 spans 19 residues. Here the CDR3 DNA reads TGTGCCACCAGCAGAGCCAGCGGAGGGCCGGTGTCAGGGGCCAACGTCCTGACTTTC. Translated: CATSRASGGPVSGANVLTF.

This clone was detected only a few times. V and J are TRBV28 and TRBJ2-6; no clear D gene. V dropped 3 bases and J dropped 0 bases, with 3 bases sitting between them. CDR3 length: 14 residues. The germline CDR1 and CDR2 sequences are MDHEN and SYDVKM. The CDR3 DNA sequence: TGTGCCAGCAGTTTTTTCTCTGGGGCCAACGTCCTGACTTTC. As protein: CASSFFSGANVLTF.

This CDR3 reads CASRTGQKETQYF. CDR3 in DNA: TGTGCCAGCAGGACCGGACAGAAAGAGACCCAGTACTTC. The gene calls are TRBV5-4 and TRBJ2-5, with TRBD1 as a possible D gene (6 bases). CDR1 is SGHNT, CDR2 YYREEE, per germline (reference sequence). Trimming took off 5 bases at V and 3 bases at J, with 11 bases between the two ends. The CDR3 is 13 amino acids.

The chain uses TRBV6-1 and TRBJ1-5, with D possibly TRBD1 on 5 matching bases. V lost 5 bases, J lost 2 bases, and 10 bases lay in between. Looked up from germline, CDR1 is MNHNS and CDR2 is SASEGT. This CDR3 has 14 residues. The CDR3 here is CASSSGTGNQPQHF. CDR3 DNA sequence: TGTGCCAGCAGTTCCGGGACCGGCAATCAGCCCCAGCATTTT.

The CDR3 region has the DNA TGTGCCAGCAGTTTAAGCACCTCCGAGTTTCAAGAGACCCAGTACTTC. Translated: CASSLSTSEFQETQYF. The J gene is TRBJ2-5, the V gene TRBV6-5, with D unresolved. Looked up from germline, CDR1 is MNHEY and CDR2 is SVGAGI. The CDR3 consists of 16 residues. With 4 bases removed from V and 2 bases from J, the gap between germline ends came to 17 bases.

The genes are TRBV5-4 and TRBJ2-7; D gene unclear. Germline V gene lookup returns CDR1 SGHNT and CDR2 YYREEE (reference sequence). The CDR3 runs 15 residues. V was shortened by 0 bases and J by 0 bases, with 10 bases between the two germline ends. The CDR3 spells CASSLGGSSSYEQYF. DNA of the CDR3: TGTGCCAGCAGCTTGGGAGGATCGAGCTCCTACGAGCAGTACTTC.

This clone was counted once. The CDR3 DNA reads TGTGCCTGGACCTGGATCCCAGATGGCTACACCTTC. Protein: CAWTWIPDGYTF. This chain links TRBV30 with TRBJ1-2; D not resolved. The V end lost 4 bases, the J end lost 6 bases, and 12 bases lay between the germline ends. This CDR3 has 12 amino acids. In germline, CDR1 is GTSNPN, CDR2 SVGIG (reference sequence).

This clone was detected a few times. V and J are TRBV25-1 and TRBJ2-1; 7 bases line up with TRBD2. V shed 8 bases, J shed 10 bases, and the junction held 11 bases outside the gene matches. Per germline, CDR1 MGHDK and CDR2 SYGVNS. The CDR3 covers 13 residues. The CDR3 here is CASSRDYTREQFF. CDR3 bases: TGTGCCAGCTCCAGGGACTACACAAGAGAGCAGTTCTTC.

The gene calls are TRBV9 and TRBJ1-3, with no clear D. Per germline, CDR1 SGDLS and CDR2 YYNGEE. V shed 0 bases and J shed 0 bases, with 13 bases lying between them. The CDR3 runs 17 residues. CDR3 loop: CASSVDEQRFSGNTIYF. DNA for the CDR3: TGTGCCAGCAGCGTAGATGAACAGCGATTCTCTGGAAACACCATATATTTT.

J is TRBJ2-5 and V is TRBV11-1; D is possibly TRBD1 (6 bases). The CDR3 loop spans 15 amino acids. Trimming shortened V by 5 bases and J by 3 bases, and 16 bases separated the two germline ends. The germline CDR1 and CDR2 sequences are SGHAT and FQDESV (reference sequence). Here the CDR3 DNA reads TGTGCCAGCAGCCTCCAGTGGGGGCAAGAAGAGACCCAGTACTTC. It specifies CASSLQWGQEETQYF.

The chain carries TRBV15 and TRBJ2-7, with D possibly matching TRBD1 (6 bases). The germline V gene has CDR1 LNHNV and CDR2 YYDKDF (reference sequence). The CDR3 length is 14 residues. V lost 1 base, J lost 2 bases, and 9 bases lay in between. This CDR3 reads CATSRVQGTYEQYF. For the CDR3, the DNA is TGTGCCACCAGCAGAGTACAGGGCACCTACGAGCAGTACTTC.

This chain connects TRBV7-8 to TRBJ1-1; the D is unclear. CDR1 is SGHVS and CDR2 is FQNEAQ in the germline V gene. This CDR3 region has 14 residues. The V end was cut by 4 bases, the J end by 0 bases, with 9 bases between. The DNA for the CDR3 is TGTGCCAGCAGCTCCTACCCCATGAACACTGAAGCTTTCTTT. Its protein product is CASSSYPMNTEAFF. The whole variable domain, filled in from reference TRBV7-8 and TRBJ1-1, reads GAGVSQSPRYKVAKRGQDVALRCDPISGHVSLFWYQQALGQGPEFLTYFQNEAQLDKSGLPSDRFFAERPEGSVSTLKIQRTQQEDSAVYLCASSSYPMNTEAFFGQGTRLTVV.

The rearrangement uses TRBV19 and TRBJ2-1, with TRBD2 identical over 7 bases. The CDR3 contains 15 residues. Germline CDR1 reads LNHDA; CDR2 reads SQIVND (reference sequence). Trimming removed 5 bases from V and 6 bases from J; junction bases left unmatched: 10. Here the CDR3 DNA reads TGTGCCAGTAGTCCTGGGAGGGACCGAGGCAATGAGCAGTTCTTC. Protein sequence: CASSPGRDRGNEQFF.